A single sample gave rise to the 31 T cell receptor beta chains below, sequenced in a study of shared clonotypes between healthy human individuals. Here immunoSEQ multiplex PCR was the method, and the copy in TCRdb shows in-frame clones only, minus some. The sample shows some 2.3 million clones, 85% to 95% of them seen only once. The specimen sequenced was naive CD4+ T cells from PBMCs. As for subset: CD45RA+ positively selected. The source of these receptors is a man in his late teens or twenties in good health. Some clones in this sample may be carry-over from other donors' samples.

The chain has TRBV7-2 and TRBJ2-3; the D is unclear. Germline V lookup: CDR1 SGHTA, CDR2 FQGNSA. V was trimmed by 1 base and J by 3 bases, leaving 14 bases between them. The CDR3 runs to 16 residues. The chain's CDR3 is CASSLDSIMLTDTQYF. Here the CDR3 DNA reads TGTGCCAGCAGCTTAGACAGTATAATGTTAACAGATACGCAGTATTTT.

The CDR3 coding sequence is TGTGCCAGCAGCTTTCTACAGGGAGCGGATGAGCAGTTCTTC. It codes for CASSFLQGADEQFF. V is TRBV7-9 and J is TRBJ2-1, with D possibly matching TRBD1 (6 bases). V lost 3 bases to trimming and J lost 8 bases, with 14 bases between them. The germline gives CDR1 SEHNR, CDR2 FQNEAQ (reference sequence). CDR3 length equals 14 residues.

V usage is TRBV19 and J usage is TRBJ1-2, with 7 bases that match TRBD1. Losses at the gene ends were 7 bases for V and 5 bases for J; bases not matched to a gene: 13. The CDR3 loop spans 15 amino acids. From germline, CDR1 is LNHDA and CDR2 SQIVND (reference sequence). CDR3: CASTPQGSVGYGYTF. The DNA for the CDR3 is TGTGCCAGTACCCCACAGGGGTCAGTCGGTTATGGCTACACCTTC.

With respect to this clone: Distinct nucleotide sequences in the sample also encode this CDR3. The chain combines TRBV20-1 with TRBJ2-7; D uncertain. V lost 2 bases and J lost 2, with 4 bases in between. CDR1 is DFQATT and CDR2 is SNEGSKA in the germline V gene (reference sequence). The CDR3 loop spans 11 amino acids. This chain's CDR3 is CSARRPYEQYF. CDR3 DNA: TGCAGTGCTAGACGGCCCTACGAGCAGTACTTC.

The chain uses TRBV9 and TRBJ1-4; D unclear. The germline V gene has CDR1 SGDLS and CDR2 YYNGEE. This CDR3 is 15 amino acids long. The V gene lost 0 bases and the J gene lost 5 bases, with 11 bases spanning the gap. In nucleotides, the CDR3 is TGTGCCAGCAGCGTAGCTGGCGGTGGCAATGAAAAACTGTTTTTT. It specifies CASSVAGGGNEKLFF.

About this clone: At the DNA level, this CDR3 is encoded by other sequences in the same sample as well. The chain joins TRBV9 to TRBJ2-1; D is unclear. V gave up 0 bases and J gave up 0 bases, with 7 bases separating them. Germline values: CDR1 SGDLS, CDR2 YYNGEE. CDR3 length: 15 residues. CDR3 residues: CASSVAVSSYNEQFF. DNA for the CDR3: TGTGCCAGCAGCGTAGCCGTGAGCTCCTACAATGAGCAGTTCTTC.

The gene calls are TRBV11-3 and TRBJ2-1; 11 nucleotides agree with TRBD1. Germline assignment: CDR1 SGHNT and CDR2 YENEEA. This CDR3 comprises 14 residues. J gave up 10 bases and V 5 bases, and 7 bases lay outside the gene matches. In DNA form, the CDR3 reads TGTGCCAGCAGCGGTCCGGGACAGGGGGGCGAGCAGTTCTTC. Translated: CASSGPGQGGEQFF.

This rearrangement joins TRBV7-3 to TRBJ2-1; no clear D. CDR1 SGHTA and CDR2 FQGTGA come from the germline V gene. The CDR3 extends over 13 amino acids. V lost 5 bases, J lost 7 bases, and 12 bases lay in between. The CDR3 reads CASSPTGVNEQFF. Written as DNA, the CDR3 is TGTGCCAGCAGCCCAACTGGGGTGAATGAGCAGTTCTTC.

The chain couples TRBV7-2 to TRBJ2-7; D not certain. Germline V gene data show CDR1 as SGHTA and CDR2 as FQGNSA. Trimming pared 5 bases from V and 7 bases from J, leaving 18 bases between. The CDR3 loop spans 14 amino acids. In DNA, the CDR3 is TGTGCCAGCAGCCAGCCGCTCCCGCCTCGAGAGCAGTACTTC. Translation gives CASSQPLPPREQYF. Drawing the rest from reference TRBV7-2 and TRBJ2-7, the complete variable domain is GAGVSQSPSNKVTEKGKDVELRCDPISGHTALYWYRQSLGQGLEFLIYFQGNSAPDKSGLPSDRFSAERTGGSVSTLTIQRTQQEDSAVYLCASSQPLPPREQYFGPGTRLTVT.

The chain carries TRBV5-1 and TRBJ2-5; 10 bases are shared with TRBD2. This CDR3 has 18 amino acids. CDR1 is SGHRS and CDR2 is YFSETQ in the germline V gene. V lost 4 bases and J lost 2; bases outside the gene matches: 14. CDR3 sequence reads: CASSRGASGRGTQETQYF. CDR3 nucleotide sequence: TGCGCCAGCAGCAGAGGGGCTAGCGGGAGAGGGACGCAAGAGACCCAGTACTTC.

The gene calls are TRBV11-2 and TRBJ1-4, with a possible D match to TRBD1 (5 bases). CDR1 is SGHAT, CDR2 FQNNGV, per germline. The CDR3 length is 15 residues. V was cut by 5 bases and J by 13 bases, with 23 bases left in between. The CDR3 DNA follows: TGTGCCAGCAGCCCTAGCGGGGGGATCCCGGGGGGACTGTTTTTT. This gives the protein CASSPSGGIPGGLFF.

The CDR3 spells CASSLKTSGFYEQYF. CDR3 coding DNA: TGTGCCAGCAGTTTAAAAACTAGCGGGTTCTACGAGCAGTACTTC. The V call is TRBV27, the J call TRBJ2-7; 9 nucleotides agree with TRBD2. CDR1 is MNHEY, CDR2 SMNVEV, per germline (reference sequence). The CDR3 is 15 amino acids. The J segment lost 3 bases and the V segment lost 2 bases, leaving 5 bases of the junction unmatched.

The J gene is TRBJ2-7, the V gene TRBV11-2; 11 positions agree with TRBD2. The length of the CDR3 is 16 residues. Germline trimming cut 2 bases from V and 2 bases from J; bases unmatched to any gene: 5. The germline V gene encodes CDR1 SGHAT and CDR2 FQNNGV. The CDR3 nucleotides read TGTGCCAGCAGCTTAATAACTAGCGGGGGTACCTACGAGCAGTACTTC. Translation: CASSLITSGGTYEQYF.

The rearrangement uses TRBV7-9 and TRBJ2-7; 11 bases are shared with TRBD2. Germline CDR1 and CDR2: SEHNR and FQNEAQ (reference sequence). The CDR3 loop spans 18 amino acids. The V segment lost 0 bases and the J segment 0 bases; nucleotides outside the gene matches: 7. The CDR3 here is CASSLAPTSGSLSYEQYF. DNA of the CDR3: TGTGCCAGCAGCTTAGCCCCAACTAGCGGGAGCCTCTCCTACGAGCAGTACTTC.

About this clone itself: The sample contains more than one DNA sequence encoding this CDR3. This CDR3 is CASSQRLAGEETQYF. The CDR3 region has the DNA TGTGCCAGCAGCCAAAGACTAGCGGGAGAAGAGACCCAGTACTTC. The chain carries TRBV14 and TRBJ2-5, with 12 bases matching TRBD2. The CDR3 contains 15 residues. CDR1 is SGHDN, CDR2 FVKESK, per germline. V lost 2 bases to trimming and J lost 3 bases; unmatched junction nucleotides: 1.

The rearrangement uses TRBV15 and TRBJ2-2; D is perhaps TRBD2 (5 bases). The germline V gene has CDR1 LNHNV and CDR2 YYDKDF (reference sequence). V was shortened by 3 bases and J by 6 bases, with 14 bases between the two germline ends. This CDR3 has 15 residues. The CDR3 spells CATSRILAYAGELFF. The CDR3 coding sequence is TGTGCCACCAGCAGGATTCTAGCATACGCCGGGGAGCTGTTTTTT.

A word on this clone: Other nucleotide sequences in the sample specify the same CDR3. This chain joins TRBV20-1 and TRBJ2-1; D uncertain. V lost 6 bases to trimming and J lost 8 bases, with 8 bases between them. The CDR3 consists of 10 residues. Germline V gene lookup returns CDR1 DFQATT and CDR2 SNEGSKA (reference sequence). The CDR3 is CSARSDEQFF. The CDR3 DNA reads as TGCAGTGCCCGGTCGGATGAGCAGTTCTTC.

This clone was seen once. This same CDR3 is encoded by further DNA sequences in the sample. The chain couples TRBV27 to TRBJ1-1; 9 nucleotides match TRBD1. The V gene's germline CDR1 is MNHEY and CDR2 SMNVEV (reference sequence). V was clipped by 6 bases and J by 3 bases; unmatched bases: 2. The CDR3 is 13 residues long. The CDR3 protein is CASSRTGDTEAFF. The CDR3 region has the DNA TGTGCCAGCAGCCGGACAGGGGACACTGAAGCTTTCTTT.

This chain joins TRBV7-9 and TRBJ2-7; perhaps TRBD2 as D (5 bases). V shed 4 bases and J shed 4 bases, with 20 bases lying between them. This CDR3 is built from 16 residues. CDR1 is SEHNR, CDR2 FQNEAQ, per germline (reference sequence). CDR3 residues: CASSSPSDYLIYEQYF. DNA for the CDR3: TGTGCCAGCAGCTCCCCAAGTGACTACCTAATTTACGAGCAGTACTTC.

In this sample, this clone turned up once. Other DNA sequences in the sample encode the same CDR3. J is TRBJ2-1 and V is TRBV18; D gene ambiguous. Germline CDR1 reads KGHSH; CDR2 reads LQKENI. V lost 2 bases and J lost 7, with 6 bases in between. CDR3 length: 12 amino acids. CDR3: CASSPAGNEQFF. The CDR3, as DNA: TGTGCCAGCTCACCAGCCGGAAATGAGCAGTTCTTC.

The V call is TRBV28, the J call TRBJ1-1; no clear D. The V and J ends lost 6 bases and 3 bases respectively, with 20 bases between them. CDR1 is MDHEN and CDR2 is SYDVKM in the germline V gene. The length of the CDR3 is 16 residues. The CDR3 nucleotides are TGTGCCAGCAGCCGTGGTGGGATAGGGTGGGACACTGAAGCTTTCTTT. This translates into CASSRGGIGWDTEAFF. The full variable domain, in which reference TRBV28 and TRBJ1-1 provide the parts outside the CDR3, is DVKVTQSSRYLVKRTGEKVFLECVQDMDHENMFWYRQDPGLGLRLIYFSYDVKMKEKGDIPEGYSVSREKKERFSLILESASTNQTSMYLCASSRGGIGWDTEAFFGQGTRLTVV.

This rearrangement joins TRBV18 to TRBJ2-3, with TRBD2 identical over 14 bases. CDR1 and CDR2 (germline): KGHSH, LQKENI. The CDR3 has 16 amino acids. The V and J ends lost 2 bases and 5 bases, in that order; junction bases with no gene match: 3. The CDR3 reads CASSPSGLAGGDTQYF. The DNA for the CDR3 is TGTGCCAGCTCACCATCCGGACTAGCGGGAGGAGATACGCAGTATTTT.

The J gene is TRBJ2-1, the V gene TRBV6-1; a possible D gene is TRBD1 (5 bases). Per germline, CDR1 MNHNS and CDR2 SASEGT. The CDR3 is 21 residues long. V lost 2 bases and J 2 bases, leaving 28 bases between the germline ends. CDR3 nucleotides: TGTGCCAGCAGTGAAAGCAGGGTCTTAGGGATCCGAGAGAATCCCTACAATGAGCAGTTCTTC. As protein: CASSESRVLGIRENPYNEQFF.

V and J are TRBV28 and TRBJ1-1; 7 bases align to TRBD1. The CDR3 totals 14 residues. Looked up from germline, CDR1 is MDHEN and CDR2 is SYDVKM. The trim removed 3 bases at V and 14 bases at J, leaving 15 bases unmatched. The CDR3 is CASSLMMGGQQVFF. As DNA, the CDR3 is TGTGCCAGCAGTTTGATGATGGGGGGACAGCAAGTCTTCTTT.

The gene calls are TRBV4-3 and TRBJ2-7; TRBD2 aligns across 9 bases. From germline, CDR1 is LGHNA and CDR2 YSLEER. V was pared by 3 bases and J by 5 bases, with 11 bases of the junction left unmatched. The CDR3 runs 16 residues. The CDR3 spells CASSQGRAGGVHEQYF. CDR3 nucleotide sequence: TGCGCCAGCAGCCAGGGGCGCGCGGGAGGGGTCCACGAGCAGTACTTC.

CDR3 sequence: CASSQDYGRTDTQYF. The CDR3 region has the DNA TGTGCCAGCAGCCAAGATTATGGGCGGACAGATACGCAGTATTTT. The chain joins TRBV14 to TRBJ2-3; unclear D gene. V lost 0 bases and J 3 bases, leaving 10 bases between the germline ends. This CDR3 has 15 residues. Germline lookup yields CDR1 SGHDN and CDR2 FVKESK.

V is TRBV7-9 and J is TRBJ1-5; unclear D gene. Trimming left V 4 bases short and J 6 bases short, with 16 bases between. The CDR3 has 15 amino acids. Germline lookup yields CDR1 SEHNR and CDR2 FQNEAQ (reference sequence). CDR3 amino acids: CASSSLGGPVQPQHF. CDR3 nucleotides: TGTGCCAGCAGCTCCCTAGGCGGACCGGTTCAGCCCCAGCATTTT.

This clone was counted a single time. The chain recombines TRBV6-5 with TRBJ2-1; 12 bases map to TRBD2. The CDR3 length is 15 residues. Germline V gene lookup returns CDR1 MNHEY and CDR2 SVGAGI. The V segment lost 10 bases and the J segment 5 bases; nucleotides outside the gene matches: 9. CDR3 DNA: TGTGCCACCAAAACTGGACTAGCGGGAAACAATGAGCAGTTCTTC. This codes for CATKTGLAGNNEQFF.

V is TRBV5-1 and J is TRBJ2-5; no clear D. CDR3 length equals 16 residues. Germline V gives CDR1 SGHRS, CDR2 YFSETQ. V shed 1 base and J shed 4 bases, with 17 bases lying between them. The CDR3 loop reads CASSLPPTGSGETQYF. In nucleotides, the CDR3 is TGCGCCAGCAGCTTGCCCCCCACGGGTTCGGGAGAGACCCAGTACTTC.

The chain joins TRBV5-1 to TRBJ2-2; TRBD2 matches 8 bases. Germline V gene lookup returns CDR1 SGHRS and CDR2 YFSETQ. The J segment lost 7 bases and the V segment lost 6 bases, leaving 8 bases of the junction unmatched. The CDR3 is 14 amino acids. The CDR3 sequence: CASILVAGGGELFF. The CDR3 nucleotides read TGCGCCAGCATCCTAGTGGCGGGAGGCGGGGAGCTGTTTTTT.

The gene calls are TRBV28 and TRBJ2-3; D perhaps matches TRBD1 (5 bases). V was shortened by 3 bases and J by 2 bases, with 12 bases between the two germline ends. Germline CDR1 MDHEN, CDR2 SYDVKM. The CDR3 is 15 amino acids. DNA of the CDR3: TGTGCCAGCAGTTTCTGGGCCAGGGACACAGATACGCAGTATTTT. This encodes CASSFWARDTDTQYF.